This T cell receptor beta chain appears in the sequencing data of a study of Tregs in tolerant kidney transplant recipients. Findings and caveats of the study: The most relevant donor-specific Treg TCRbeta repertoire apparently came from expansion with activated donor B cells.

A note on this clone: Antigen specificity is unknown. The observed sequence ends 3 residues before the CDR3 terminus, with the missing tail filled in from the germline J gene.

Profiling relied on immunoSEQ multiplex PCR, and the TCRdb table lists in-frame clones only, not all of them. Its table records 2,500 to 3,000 clones. CFSE-labeled recipient PBMCs were cultured more than 5 days with irradiated graft donor PBMCs, then FACS-sorted. V lost 2 bases and J 5 bases, leaving 10 bases between the germline ends. The CDR3 sequence is 14 residues long. Germline V CDR1 and CDR2: PRHDT, FYEKMQ (reference sequence). The chain uses TRBV13 and TRBJ1-5; TRBD1 is a possible D gene (5 bases). The clonotype comes from a human patient who received a combined kidney and bone marrow transplant. This material consisted of CD8+ T cells from blood cultured with allogeneic cells, taken before the transplant. The part of the CDR3 DNA that was read is TGTGCCAGCAGCTTAAGGGGAGGTGATCAGCCC. Its protein product is CASSLRGGDQP. The whole CDR3 protein is CASSLRGGDQPQHF.